The 22 T cell receptor beta chains given below trace back to one sample, sequenced in a study of cytomegalovirus exposure and HLA in healthy donors. 13 Jbeta primers and 60 Vbeta primers were used for the PCR. Method: immunoSEQ multiplex PCR; TCRdb's copy keeps in-frame clones and lacks some. The table shows around 190,000 clones, with 60% to 85% occurring only once. What was sequenced was PBMCs. The receptor source for this set is a woman younger than 30 in good health and CMV-seronegative.

The chain recombines TRBV29-1 with TRBJ1-2; D might be TRBD1 (6 bases). Germline V lookup: CDR1 SQVTM, CDR2 ANQGSEA. Trimming shortened V by 1 base and J by 1 base, and 7 bases separated the two germline ends. The CDR3 sequence is 13 residues long. The CDR3 DNA sequence: TGCAGCGTTGAAGGGGGGCGTAACTATGGCTACACCTTC. Protein sequence: CSVEGGRNYGYTF.

The genes are TRBV28 and TRBJ1-5, with D possibly matching TRBD1 (6 bases). CDR1 MDHEN and CDR2 SYDVKM come from the germline V gene. CDR3 length equals 16 residues. The V end lost 8 bases, the J end lost 0 bases, and 17 bases lay between the germline ends. CDR3 nucleotides: TGTGCCAGCGGGGGGGGCGGAGCTAATAGCAATCAGCCCCAGCATTTT. This gives the protein CASGGGGANSNQPQHF.

This rearrangement joins TRBV4-1 to TRBJ1-2; 11 bases are a match to TRBD1. V shed 0 bases, J shed 6 bases, and the junction held 3 bases outside the gene matches. There are 15 residues in the CDR3. The germline V gene has CDR1 MGHRA and CDR2 YSYEKL. CDR3 sequence: CASSQEGQGANGYTF. In DNA, the CDR3 is TGCGCCAGCAGCCAAGAAGGACAGGGGGCCAATGGCTACACCTTC.

The chain employs TRBV7-2 and TRBJ2-5; 9 bases match TRBD2. CDR3 length equals 17 residues. V lost 5 bases, J lost 5 bases, and 15 bases stayed unmatched. Germline V gives CDR1 SGHTA, CDR2 FQGNSA. The CDR3 is CASSTRAAAGGRETQYF. Written as DNA, the CDR3 is TGTGCCAGCAGCACCCGGGCAGCGGCGGGAGGGCGGGAGACCCAGTACTTC.

This chain connects TRBV29-1 to TRBJ2-6, with D maybe TRBD1 (5 bases). CDR3 size: 13 residues. The ends were cut back, 5 bases at V and 2 bases at J, with 7 bases in the middle. Looked up from germline, CDR1 is SQVTM and CDR2 is ANQGSEA. The DNA of the CDR3 is TGCAGCGTTTACAGGACTGGGGCCAACGTCCTGACTTTC. It translates to CSVYRTGANVLTF.

This clone was observed once. The gene calls are TRBV19 and TRBJ1-4; maybe TRBD1 (5 bases). CDR1 is LNHDA and CDR2 is SQIVND in the germline V gene (reference sequence). This CDR3 comprises 14 residues. Trimming removed 3 bases from V and 6 bases from J, with 11 bases in between. The CDR3 region is CASSILGADEKLFF. The CDR3 DNA sequence: TGTGCCAGTAGTATTTTAGGGGCGGATGAAAAACTGTTTTTT. The whole variable domain, remainder taken from reference TRBV19 and TRBJ1-4, is DGGITQSPKYLFRKEGQNVTLSCEQNLNHDAMYWYRQDPGQGLRLIYYSQIVNDFQKGDIAEGYSVSREKKESFPLTVTSAQKNPTAFYLCASSILGADEKLFFGSGTQLSVL.

The chain couples TRBV7-9 to TRBJ1-2; 7 bases align to TRBD1. This CDR3 has 14 residues. V gave up 4 bases and J gave up 7 bases; unmatched junction bases: 9. Per germline, CDR1 SEHNR and CDR2 FQNEAQ (reference sequence). In nucleotides, the CDR3 is TGTGCCAGCAGCTCGGGACAGCCGATGAGTGGCTACACCTTC. Translation gives CASSSGQPMSGYTF.

The chain combines TRBV5-4 with TRBJ2-7; perhaps TRBD1 as D (6 bases). The CDR3 covers 14 residues. Germline V gene data show CDR1 as SGHNT and CDR2 as YYREEE (reference sequence). The V end lost 4 bases, the J end lost 1 base, and 12 bases lay between the germline ends. For the CDR3, the DNA is TGTGCCAGCAGCGTGGCAGGGGTTTCCTACGAGCAGTACTTC. The encoded protein is CASSVAGVSYEQYF.

The rearrangement uses TRBV7-8 and TRBJ2-7; TRBD1 is a possible D gene (6 bases). Germline lookup yields CDR1 SGHVS and CDR2 FQNEAQ. With 1 base removed from V and 7 bases from J, the gap between germline ends came to 11 bases. This CDR3 spans 13 amino acids. The DNA for the CDR3 is TGTGCCAGCAGCTTAGACAGGGCGGGTGAGCAGTACTTC. This codes for CASSLDRAGEQYF.

This rearrangement joins TRBV25-1 to TRBJ2-1; possible D gene TRBD2, 6 bases. Trimming took off 5 bases at V and 12 bases at J, with 11 bases between the two ends. The germline gives CDR1 MGHDK, CDR2 SYGVNS. The CDR3 contains 11 residues. DNA for the CDR3: TGTGCCAGCAGTCTCGGGGGAGGGCAGTTCTTC. Protein: CASSLGGGQFF.

The rearrangement uses TRBV2 and TRBJ2-7; 8 bases are shared with TRBD2. Germline CDR1 and CDR2: SNHLY and FYNNEI. The V and J ends lost 5 bases and 5 bases, in that order; junction bases with no gene match: 14. This CDR3 has 16 residues. The DNA for the CDR3 is TGTGCCAGCAGTTCTTCAGGGAATCGGGGGGGTAACGAGCAGTACTTC. It encodes CASSSSGNRGGNEQYF.

This chain links TRBV27 with TRBJ2-2; D might be TRBD1 (6 bases). Germline assignment: CDR1 MNHEY and CDR2 SMNVEV (reference sequence). The CDR3 covers 13 residues. V was pared by 5 bases and J by 10 bases, with 14 bases between. The CDR3 region has the DNA TGTGCCAGCAGTCCTCTCCCGGGACAGGAGCTGTTTTTT. Translation: CASSPLPGQELFF.

The chain links TRBV5-1 to TRBJ1-1; D is perhaps TRBD1 (5 bases). Per germline, CDR1 SGHRS and CDR2 YFSETQ. The CDR3 sequence is 14 residues long. The V end was cut by 4 bases, the J end by 2 bases, with 12 bases between. CDR3 amino acids: CASSQVGENTEAFF. CDR3 nucleotide sequence: TGCGCCAGCAGCCAGGTAGGGGAAAACACTGAAGCTTTCTTT. Complete variable domain (other parts from reference TRBV5-1 and TRBJ1-1): KAGVTQTPRYLIKTRGQQVTLSCSPISGHRSVSWYQQTPGQGLQFLFEYFSETQRNKGNFPGRFSGRQFSNSRSEMNVSTLELGDSALYLCASSQVGENTEAFFGQGTRLTVV.

The chain links TRBV2 to TRBJ2-7, with a weak D call TRBD2 (5 bases). The ends were cut back, 1 base at V and 5 bases at J, with 6 bases in the middle. CDR3 length: 12 amino acids. The germline V gene has CDR1 SNHLY and CDR2 FYNNEI. CDR3 DNA sequence: TGTGCCAGCAGTGAAGGCGGGCACGAGCAGTACTTC. It specifies CASSEGGHEQYF.

The V and J genes are TRBV6-6 and TRBJ1-1; D is unresolved. Germline assignment: CDR1 MNHNY and CDR2 SVGAGI (reference sequence). Trimming removed 7 bases from V and 5 bases from J, with 17 bases in between. This CDR3 has 14 amino acids. This chain's CDR3 is CASKTGSRETEAFF. CDR3 nucleotides: TGTGCCAGCAAAACCGGGTCTCGGGAAACTGAAGCTTTCTTT.

A remark on this clone: The junction departs from germline at one end; a sequencing error may be responsible. Other DNA sequences from this sample encode an identical CDR3 as well. The V call is TRBV5-1, the J call TRBJ1-6, with D uncertain. The length of the CDR3 is 13 residues. The germline V gene encodes CDR1 SGHRS and CDR2 YFSETQ. The CDR3 nucleotides are TGCGCCAGCAGCTTGGGGGAGCTTTCACCCCTCCACTTC. As protein: CASSLGELSPLHF.

The chain couples TRBV6-1 to TRBJ2-2; D perhaps matches TRBD2 (6 bases). Trimming removed 5 bases from V and 4 bases from J, with 14 bases in between. Germline loops: CDR1 MNHNS, CDR2 SASEGT. The CDR3 has 15 amino acids. CDR3 sequence: CASSSSLATTGELFF. The CDR3 bases are TGTGCCAGCAGTTCTTCCCTAGCGACCACCGGGGAGCTGTTTTTT.

In its sample, this clone was seen a few times. The genes are TRBV4-1 and TRBJ1-1; no definite D call. The CDR3 is made up of 14 amino acids. Trimming cost V 4 bases and J 5 bases, with 14 bases left between them. Germline assignment: CDR1 MGHRA and CDR2 YSYEKL. The CDR3 here is CASSLKTRETEAFF. The CDR3 coding sequence is TGCGCCAGCAGCCTGAAAACTAGGGAGACTGAAGCTTTCTTT.

In this sample, this clone turned up once. The rearrangement links TRBV18 to TRBJ2-7, with 7 bases matching TRBD2. The CDR3 extends over 16 amino acids. Germline V gene sequence: CDR1 KGHSH, CDR2 LQKENI. Trimming took 1 base from V and 0 from J; bases not matched to a gene: 6. The CDR3 nucleotides read TGTGCCAGCTCACCACAGTCCAGCGGGGTCTCCTACGAGCAGTACTTC. Translated: CASSPQSSGVSYEQYF. The full variable domain, with the rest looked up from reference TRBV18 and TRBJ2-7, is NAGVMQNPRHLVRRRGQEARLRCSPMKGHSHVYWYRQLPEEGLKFMVYLQKENIIDESGMPKERFSAEFPKEGPSILRIQQVVRGDSAAYFCASSPQSSGVSYEQYFGPGTRLTVT.

Comments on this clone: The same CDR3 also results from other DNA sequences found in this sample. V and J are TRBV28 and TRBJ1-1; TRBD1 is a possible D gene (5 bases). The germline V gene encodes CDR1 MDHEN and CDR2 SYDVKM. V was clipped by 4 bases and J by 4 bases, with 10 bases between them. The CDR3 loop spans 13 amino acids. In nucleotides, the CDR3 is TGTGCCAGCAGTTGGGGAGGGGTCACTGAAGCTTTCTTT. It translates to CASSWGGVTEAFF.

This clone was seen once. At one boundary the junction diverges from the germline segment, which might be a read error. The gene calls are TRBV7-9 and TRBJ2-7, with TRBD2 identical over 7 bases. Looked up from germline, CDR1 is SEHNR and CDR2 is FQNEAQ (reference sequence). The CDR3 contains 17 residues. Here the CDR3 DNA reads TGTTCCAGCAGCTTAGGTTGGACTAGTGACCTCTACTACGAGCAGTACTTC. This translates into CSSSLGWTSDLYYEQYF.

The chain employs TRBV6-5 and TRBJ1-5; possibly TRBD1 for D (5 bases). Germline-derived CDR1 and CDR2 are MNHEY and SVGAGI. V was clipped by 2 bases and J by 6 bases, with 11 bases between them. This CDR3 comprises 14 residues. The CDR3 bases are TGTGCCAGCAGTTACGCGGCAGGGCGTCAGCCCCAGCATTTT. Protein product: CASSYAAGRQPQHF.